This T cell receptor beta chain was sequenced during a study of blood T cell repertoires in COVID-19. In the study overall: The United States, Italy and Spain provided the acute and convalescent COVID-19 samples. From T cells, B-cell-depleted T cells, or PBMCs came the material, which was cDNA or gDNA.

As originally analysed: Reference gene primer amplification in the assay estimated nucleated cell counts. TCRdb's copy holds only in-frame clones and misses some; the assay was immunoSEQ multiplex PCR. V and J calls and clone size are given by that table; D and trimming were obtained from the DNA. The sample includes around 130,000 clones, almost 85% of them seen just once. CDR3 size: 14 residues. The germline V gene has CDR1 SGHRS and CDR2 YFSETQ. V shed 4 bases and J 7 bases; nucleotides not matched to a gene: 6. The rearrangement uses TRBV5-1 and TRBJ1-1; 11 bases are a match to TRBD1. This sequence originates from a man aged 55 to 69 with acute or convalescent COVID-19. Sequencing was carried out using peripheral blood. The CDR3, as DNA: TGCGCCAGCAGCCTAAGGACAGGGGGCATTGAAGCTTTCTTT. Protein sequence: CASSLRTGGIEAFF.